This T cell receptor beta chain came from a study of blood T cell repertoires in COVID-19. Study-level information: The cDNA or gDNA used as material had been derived from T cells, B-cell-depleted T cells, or PBMCs.

Libraries were prepared by immunoSEQ multiplex PCR; TCRdb keeps only in-frame clonotypes and omits some of them. This table has tens of thousands of clones, approximately 86% appearing once. The sequence was collected from a man aged 45-65 years with active COVID-19. The sequenced sample was peripheral blood.

The CDR3 spells CASNLGGGRKGNTIYF. The CDR3, as DNA: TGTGCCAGCAACCTCGGGGGGGGCCGGAAAGGAAACACCATATATTTT. The chain has TRBV7-2 and TRBJ1-3, with a weak D call TRBD1 (6 bases). The germline V gene encodes CDR1 SGHTA and CDR2 FQGNSA. This CDR3 comprises 16 residues. Trimming took off 7 bases at V and 4 bases at J, with 20 bases between the two ends. Filled out from reference TRBV7-2 and TRBJ1-3, the complete variable domain reads GAGVSQSPSNKVTEKGKDVELRCDPISGHTALYWYRQSLGQGLEFLIYFQGNSAPDKSGLPSDRFSAERTGGSVSTLTIQRTQQEDSAVYLCASNLGGGRKGNTIYFGEGSWLTVV.